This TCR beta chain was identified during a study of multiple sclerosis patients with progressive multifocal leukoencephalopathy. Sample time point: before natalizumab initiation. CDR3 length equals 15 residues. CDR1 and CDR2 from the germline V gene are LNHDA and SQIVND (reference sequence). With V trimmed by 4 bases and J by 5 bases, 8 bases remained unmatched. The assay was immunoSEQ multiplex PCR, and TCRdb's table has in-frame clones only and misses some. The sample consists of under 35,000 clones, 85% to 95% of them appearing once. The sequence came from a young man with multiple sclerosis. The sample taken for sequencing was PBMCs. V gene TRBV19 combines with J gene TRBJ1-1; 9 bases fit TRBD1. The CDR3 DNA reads TGTGCCAGTAGTACGGGACAGGGCTTGGGAACTGAAGCTTTCTTT. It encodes CASSTGQGLGTEAFF.